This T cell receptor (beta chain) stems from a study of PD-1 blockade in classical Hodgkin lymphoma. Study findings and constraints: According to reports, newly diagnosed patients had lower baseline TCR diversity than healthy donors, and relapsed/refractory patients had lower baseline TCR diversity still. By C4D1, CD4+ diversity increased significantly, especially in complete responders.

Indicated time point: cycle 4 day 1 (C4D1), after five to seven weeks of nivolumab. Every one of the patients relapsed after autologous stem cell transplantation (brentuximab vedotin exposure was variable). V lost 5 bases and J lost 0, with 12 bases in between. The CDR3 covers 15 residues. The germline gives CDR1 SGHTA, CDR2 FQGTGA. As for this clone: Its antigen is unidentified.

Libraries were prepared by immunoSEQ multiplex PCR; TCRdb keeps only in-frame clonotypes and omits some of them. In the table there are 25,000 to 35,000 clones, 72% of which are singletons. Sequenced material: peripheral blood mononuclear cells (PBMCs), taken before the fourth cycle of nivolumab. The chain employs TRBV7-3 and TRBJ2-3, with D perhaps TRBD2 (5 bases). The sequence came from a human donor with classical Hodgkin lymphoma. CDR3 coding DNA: TGTGCCAGCAGCCCCAGGACTTCTAGCACAGATACGCAGTATTTT. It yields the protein CASSPRTSSTDTQYF.